This T cell receptor beta chain stems from a study of OX40 agonist ivuxolimab in advanced cancers. In the study overall: Patients enrolled in dose escalation were diagnosed with hepatocellular carcinoma, melanoma, renal cell or head and neck cancer. The study, taken as a whole, reports: At 0.1 to 3.0 mg/kg and by week 6, clonal expansion occurred in CD4+ and CD8+ blood T cells. Expanded peripheral T cells had an undetermined antigen specificity.

With respect to this clone: The antigen is not known.

Profiled with immunoSEQ multiplex PCR; TCRdb holds only in-frame clones, not every one. The data show approximately 65,000 clones, roughly nine tenths seen once. CDR1 and CDR2 from the germline V gene are SGHAT and FQNNGV. This CDR3 is 14 amino acids long. J was trimmed by 8 bases and V by 3 bases; bases with no gene match: 5. The study sampled blood at baseline, cycle 4 day 1, and cycle 7 day 1. V usage is TRBV11-2 and J usage is TRBJ1-4; TRBD1 matches at 8 bases. The input for sequencing was CD4+ or CD8+ T cells sorted from blood, taken in a trial of the OX40 agonist ivuxolimab. The source of this sequence is an adult with an advanced solid tumor such as melanoma, head and neck, liver or kidney cancer. The CDR3 spells CASSFDRGSEKLFF. The CDR3 nucleotides read TGTGCCAGCAGCTTCGACAGGGGAAGCGAAAAACTGTTTTTT.